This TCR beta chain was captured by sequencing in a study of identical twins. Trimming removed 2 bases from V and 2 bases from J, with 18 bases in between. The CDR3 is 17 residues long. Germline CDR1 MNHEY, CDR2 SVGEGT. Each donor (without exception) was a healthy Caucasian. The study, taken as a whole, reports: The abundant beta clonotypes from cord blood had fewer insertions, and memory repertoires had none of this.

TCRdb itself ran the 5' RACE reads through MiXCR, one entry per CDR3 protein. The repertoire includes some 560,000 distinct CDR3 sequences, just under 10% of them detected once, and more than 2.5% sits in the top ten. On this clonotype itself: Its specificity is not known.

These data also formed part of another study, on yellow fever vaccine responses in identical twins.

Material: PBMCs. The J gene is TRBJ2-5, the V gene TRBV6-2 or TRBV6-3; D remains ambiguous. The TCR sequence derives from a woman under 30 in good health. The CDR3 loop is CASSYRVWSADQETQYF. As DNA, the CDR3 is TGTGCCAGCAGTTACCGCGTCTGGTCAGCAGATCAAGAGACCCAGTACTTC.